This T cell receptor beta chain was documented in a study of cytomegalovirus exposure and HLA in healthy donors. This clone was counted a few times. Both 60 Vbeta primers and 13 Jbeta primers went into the PCR. The table came from immunoSEQ multiplex PCR; TCRdb's copy has only in-frame clones and leaves some out. The table shows about 160,000 clones, with just over 75% occurring only once. Sequencing was performed on PBMCs. This clonotype originated in a man aged 35-49 years in good health and CMV-seronegative.

CDR3 region: CASSPARDSYGYTF. In nucleotides, the CDR3 is TGTGCCAGCTCACCCGCGCGGGACAGCTATGGCTACACCTTC. V usage is TRBV18 and J usage is TRBJ1-2; 7 bases map to TRBD1. This CDR3 has 14 residues. V trimming: 3 bases; J trimming: 4 bases; junction bases outside the gene matches: 5. The germline V gene encodes CDR1 KGHSH and CDR2 LQKENI. Full variable domain (remainder filled in from reference TRBV18 and TRBJ1-2): NAGVMQNPRHLVRRRGQEARLRCSPMKGHSHVYWYRQLPEEGLKFMVYLQKENIIDESGMPKERFSAEFPKEGPSILRIQQVVRGDSAAYFCASSPARDSYGYTFGSGTRLTVV.